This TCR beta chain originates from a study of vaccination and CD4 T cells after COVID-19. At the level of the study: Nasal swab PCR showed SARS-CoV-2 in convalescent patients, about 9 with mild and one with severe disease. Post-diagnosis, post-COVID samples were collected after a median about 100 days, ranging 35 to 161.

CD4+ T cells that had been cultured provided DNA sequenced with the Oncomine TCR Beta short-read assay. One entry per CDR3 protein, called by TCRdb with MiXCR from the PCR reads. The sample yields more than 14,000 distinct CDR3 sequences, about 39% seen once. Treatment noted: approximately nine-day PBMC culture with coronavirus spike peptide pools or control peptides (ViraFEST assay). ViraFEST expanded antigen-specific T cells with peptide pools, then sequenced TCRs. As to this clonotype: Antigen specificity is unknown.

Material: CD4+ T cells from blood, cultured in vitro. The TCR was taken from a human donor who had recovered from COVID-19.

CDR3 amino acids: CASMETGLYTEAFF. Here the CDR3 DNA reads TGTGCCAGCATGGAGACAGGGTTGTACACTGAAGCTTTCTTT. The chain carries TRBV25-1 and TRBJ1-1; 7 bases align to TRBD1. Germline V lookup: CDR1 MGHDK, CDR2 SYGVNS. The V gene end was trimmed by 7 bases and the J gene end by 3 bases; junction bases not matched to a gene: 8. This CDR3 is built from 14 residues.